Detailed here is one TCR beta chain. The source of the sample is a study of shared clonotypes between healthy human individuals. Roughly 30,000 T cell genomes, or approximately 270 ng DNA, went into replicate PCRs of unsorted PBMC. Sequencing used immunoSEQ multiplex PCR; TCRdb keeps in-frame clones, though not all of them. The sample includes around 500,000 clones, over 60% of them seen just once. Sequenced sample: PBMCs. The TCR originated in a woman aged 40 to 50 in good health. Some clones in this sample may be carry-over from other donors' samples.

CDR3: CASSLVSGSQYF. For the CDR3, the DNA is TGTGCCAGCAGCTTGGTCAGCGGCTCGCAGTACTTC. The chain employs TRBV5-4 and TRBJ2-7; TRBD2 is a possible D gene (5 bases). Trimming took 0 bases from V and 9 from J, leaving 10 bases between them. CDR1 SGHNT and CDR2 YYREEE come from the germline V gene (reference sequence). This CDR3 region has 12 residues.